Here is one T cell receptor (beta chain) with its context. The antigen is unknown. The data belong to a study of cytomegalovirus exposure and HLA in healthy donors. Study results and limitations: With later analysis, a missense DCLRE1C variant became linked to TCR beta V- and J-gene trimming.

Though probably carrying unrecorded immune exposures, donors were nominally healthy at sampling. The CDR3 extends over 15 amino acids. Trimming left V 0 bases short and J 4 bases short, with 11 bases between. Germline V lookup: CDR1 MNHNS, CDR2 SASEGT. The PCR ran on 60 Vbeta and 13 Jbeta primers. Sequenced by immunoSEQ multiplex PCR; TCRdb stores in-frame clones only, minus some. The table records around 200,000 clones, around 89% of them present only once. The V and J genes are TRBV6-1 and TRBJ2-3; maybe TRBD1 (6 bases). What was sequenced was PBMCs. This clonotype was sampled from a woman under 30 in good health and CMV-seronegative. The CDR3 DNA sequence: TGTGCCAGCAGTGAAGCGGGGGCGGGTGCAGATACGCAGTATTTT. Its protein is CASSEAGAGADTQYF.